This T cell receptor (beta chain) emerged from a study of CXCR3-negative and CXCR3-positive naive CD8 T cells. In preparing the TRB cDNA libraries, 5' RACE with UMI labels was used. TCRdb reworked the 5' RACE reads into one entry per CDR3 protein, no DNA. Recorded for this sample: around 40,000 distinct CDR3 sequences. Germline values: CDR1 SGHTA, CDR2 FQGTGA. This CDR3 region has 15 residues. This clonotype originated in a human donor in good health. Some clones in this sample may be carry-over from other donors' samples. The chain recombines TRBV7-3 with TRBJ2-3; without DNA, the TCRdb call of TRBD1 cannot be checked. The sample comprised memory CD8+ T cells from blood. The CDR3 sequence is CASSLQGASTDTQYF.